These 27 T cell receptor beta chains originate from one sample sequenced in a study of cytomegalovirus exposure and HLA in healthy donors. Both 60 Vbeta primers and 13 Jbeta primers went into the PCR. Repertoires were generated with immunoSEQ multiplex PCR, while TCRdb's copy carries only in-frame clones and drops some. The table includes 200,000 or so clones, 78% detected once. Sequencing used PBMCs. The receptors shown here come from a woman in her 30s in good health and CMV-seropositive.

The chain couples TRBV6-6 to TRBJ2-2, with 8 bases lining up with TRBD2. The CDR3 extends over 15 amino acids. CDR1 is MNHNY and CDR2 is SVGAGI in the germline V gene (reference sequence). The V and J ends lost 10 bases and 0 bases, in that order; junction bases with no gene match: 7. The CDR3 DNA is TGTGCCATCCCGGAGCGGGAGCCGAACACCGGGGAGCTGTTTTTT. Translating it yields CAIPEREPNTGELFF.

The gene calls are TRBV4-3 and TRBJ1-5; possibly TRBD1 for D (6 bases). V lost 1 base and J 3 bases, leaving 7 bases between the germline ends. The V gene's germline CDR1 is LGHNA and CDR2 YSLEER. The CDR3 contains 14 residues. This CDR3 reads CASSQGTANQPQHF. CDR3 sequence (DNA): TGCGCCAGCAGCCAAGGGACAGCCAATCAGCCCCAGCATTTT.

The chain carries TRBV27 and TRBJ2-2, with TRBD1 matching 8 bases. There are 14 residues in the CDR3. In germline, CDR1 is MNHEY, CDR2 SMNVEV (reference sequence). The ends lost 3 bases at V and 8 bases at J; junction bases unmatched: 5. The CDR3 nucleotides are TGTGCCAGCAGTTTTTGGACAGGGAGAGGGGAGCTGTTTTTT. Residues: CASSFWTGRGELFF.

The rearrangement uses TRBV6-5 and TRBJ1-3, with 11 positions matching TRBD1. There are 14 residues in the CDR3. The ends lost 7 bases at V and 8 bases at J; junction bases unmatched: 7. CDR1 is MNHEY and CDR2 is SVGAGI in the germline V gene. CDR3 nucleotides: TGTGCCAGCAAGAGGACAGGGGGCTTAGACACCATATATTTT. This gives the protein CASKRTGGLDTIYF.

This chain connects TRBV29-1 to TRBJ2-6; D unclear. The CDR3 spans 13 residues. Per germline, CDR1 SQVTM and CDR2 ANQGSEA. The V and J ends lost 5 bases and 0 bases respectively, with 5 bases between them. The CDR3 DNA follows: TGCAGCGTTCTGTACTCTGGGGCCAACGTCCTGACTTTC. It specifies CSVLYSGANVLTF. Complete variable domain (other parts from reference TRBV29-1 and TRBJ2-6): SAVISQKPSRDICQRGTSLTIQCQVDSQVTMMFWYRQQPGQSLTLIATANQGSEATYESGFVIDKFPISRPNLTFSTLTVSNMSPEDSSIYLCSVLYSGANVLTFGAGSRLTVL.

V usage is TRBV5-6 and J usage is TRBJ1-2; maybe TRBD1 (6 bases). V gave up 0 bases and J gave up 2 bases, with 17 bases separating them. Germline V gives CDR1 SGHDT, CDR2 YYEEEE. The CDR3 covers 17 residues. The CDR3 nucleotides read TGTGCCAGCAGCTTGGCAGGGGCTATTACACCGAACTATGGCTACACCTTC. Its translation: CASSLAGAITPNYGYTF.

Remarks on this clone: At one boundary the junction diverges from the germline segment, which might be a read error. V gene TRBV7-7 combines with J gene TRBJ2-7; 7 nucleotides line up with TRBD1. The CDR3 is made up of 14 amino acids. CDR1 SSHAT and CDR2 FNYEAQ come from the germline V gene (reference sequence). CDR3 nucleotides: TGTGCTAGCAGCCTCCGACAGGGAACCTACGAGCAGTACTTC. This gives the protein CASSLRQGTYEQYF.

In the case of this clone: This specimen includes other DNA sequences encoding the same CDR3. The rearrangement links TRBV4-2 to TRBJ2-3; D gene ambiguous. Trimming removed 0 bases at V and 2 bases at J, with 6 bases between. This CDR3 is 14 amino acids long. Germline lookup yields CDR1 LGHNA and CDR2 YNFKEQ. The CDR3 is CASSQDVSTDTQYF. The CDR3 DNA reads TGTGCCAGCAGCCAAGATGTATCCACAGATACGCAGTATTTT.

This clone was seen a single time. The chain recombines TRBV7-2 with TRBJ2-7, with D possibly being TRBD1 (5 bases). Germline CDR1 reads SGHTA; CDR2 reads FQGNSA. The CDR3 has 16 residues. The V gene lost 1 base and the J gene lost 4 bases, with 17 bases spanning the gap. The CDR3 DNA reads as TGTGCCAGCAGCTTAGGTGGGCCCGGACAAGGTTACGAGCAGTACTTC. Translating gives CASSLGGPGQGYEQYF.

The rearrangement joins TRBV5-6 to TRBJ2-7; tentative D call: TRBD1 (6 bases). The CDR3 sequence is 13 residues long. V was pared by 3 bases and J by 4 bases, with 11 bases between. Germline V CDR1 and CDR2: SGHDT, YYEEEE. DNA for the CDR3: TGTGCCAGCAGCTACGGGACAACATACGAGCAGTACTTC. Translated, it gives CASSYGTTYEQYF.

This chain joins TRBV7-9 and TRBJ1-1; D is possibly TRBD1 (5 bases). The V gene's germline CDR1 is SEHNR and CDR2 FQNEAQ (reference sequence). This CDR3 has 14 amino acids. Trimming left V 5 bases short and J 4 bases short, with 14 bases between. This chain's CDR3 is CASSLPGVVTEAFF. Written as DNA, the CDR3 is TGTGCCAGCAGCCTCCCGGGGGTGGTCACTGAAGCTTTCTTT.

The J gene is TRBJ1-1, the V gene TRBV6-5; no clear D. This CDR3 has 15 residues. Deletions cut 7 bases from V and 3 bases from J, with 18 bases between. Looked up from germline, CDR1 is MNHEY and CDR2 is SVGAGI. CDR3 in amino acids: CASNARTLGDTEAFF. CDR3 bases: TGTGCCAGCAACGCACGGACCCTCGGGGACACTGAAGCTTTCTTT.

The V gene is TRBV7-9, the J gene TRBJ1-3; unclear D gene. This CDR3 is 16 amino acids long. The germline gives CDR1 SEHNR, CDR2 FQNEAQ (reference sequence). Trimming stripped 3 bases from V and 1 base from J, with 13 bases between. The CDR3 loop is CASSFGVGGSGNTIYF. For the CDR3, the DNA is TGTGCCAGCAGCTTCGGGGTGGGAGGATCTGGAAACACCATATATTTT.

V and J are TRBV6-5 and TRBJ2-7; TRBD2 is a possible D gene (6 bases). This CDR3 has 13 amino acids. The germline V gene encodes CDR1 MNHEY and CDR2 SVGAGI. The V end lost 7 bases, the J end lost 2 bases, and 12 bases lay between the germline ends. The CDR3 sequence: CASKAGQPYEQYF. The CDR3 DNA is TGTGCCAGCAAGGCGGGGCAGCCCTACGAGCAGTACTTC.

This clone has at least ten counts. V usage is TRBV2 and J usage is TRBJ1-5; TRBD1 is a possible D gene (5 bases). The CDR3 is 14 residues long. Germline CDR1 SNHLY, CDR2 FYNNEI. V was cut by 7 bases and J by 1 base, with 11 bases left in between. CDR3 loop: CASTGETSNQPQHF. CDR3 nucleotide sequence: TGTGCCAGCACGGGGGAGACAAGCAATCAGCCCCAGCATTTT.

This clone was recorded a few times. This rearrangement joins TRBV2 to TRBJ1-6; D perhaps matches TRBD1 (5 bases). In germline, CDR1 is SNHLY, CDR2 FYNNEI. CDR3 length equals 14 residues. Trimming removed 6 bases at V and 11 bases at J, with 17 bases between. The CDR3 protein is CASSRREGMTPLHF. In DNA form, the CDR3 reads TGTGCCAGCAGCCGACGGGAGGGGATGACACCCCTCCACTTT. Filled out from reference TRBV2 and TRBJ1-6, the complete variable domain reads EPEVTQTPSHQVTQMGQEVILRCVPISNHLYFYWYRQILGQKVEFLVSFYNNEISEKSEIFDDQFSVERPDGSNFTLKIRSTKLEDSAMYFCASSRREGMTPLHFGNGTRLTVT.

The chain recombines TRBV6-5 with TRBJ1-4; a possible D gene is TRBD1 (6 bases). Trimming left V 8 bases short and J 3 bases short, with 13 bases between. Per the germline V gene, CDR1 is MNHEY and CDR2 is SVGAGI. The CDR3 has 14 residues. CDR3 nucleotides: TGTGCCAGCTCGCAGGGGCCCTCTAATGAAAAACTGTTTTTT. Protein product: CASSQGPSNEKLFF.

In its sample, this clone was seen a few times. The V call is TRBV5-4, the J call TRBJ2-2; no clear D gene. Trimming took off 4 bases at V and 0 bases at J, with 10 bases between the two ends. This CDR3 is 15 amino acids long. Per germline, CDR1 SGHNT and CDR2 YYREEE (reference sequence). CDR3: CASSISGTNTGELFF. The CDR3 DNA sequence: TGTGCCAGCAGCATCAGTGGTACGAACACCGGGGAGCTGTTTTTT.

The gene calls are TRBV7-8 and TRBJ2-1; 9 nucleotides agree with TRBD2. With 2 bases clipped from V and 3 bases from J, the junction kept 5 bases outside the gene matches. Germline lookup yields CDR1 SGHVS and CDR2 FQNEAQ. The CDR3 has 16 amino acids. The CDR3 sequence: CASSLLSGGLYNEQFF. CDR3 DNA sequence: TGTGCCAGCAGCTTACTTAGCGGGGGCCTCTACAATGAGCAGTTCTTC.

The V and J genes are TRBV7-8 and TRBJ2-1; tentative D call: TRBD1 (6 bases). CDR3 length: 12 amino acids. Between the trimmed V and J ends, which lost 4 bases and 9 bases, there was a span of 10 bases. The germline V gene encodes CDR1 SGHVS and CDR2 FQNEAQ. Here the CDR3 DNA reads TGTGCCAGCAGCTCACAGGGCGGTGAGCAGTTCTTC. Protein: CASSSQGGEQFF.

V usage is TRBV9 and J usage is TRBJ2-5; the match to TRBD2 covers 15 bases. The CDR3 is made up of 16 amino acids. Trimming took 4 bases from V and 2 from J; bases not matched to a gene: 3. Looked up from germline, CDR1 is SGDLS and CDR2 is YYNGEE. The chain's CDR3 is CASSPGTSGGQETQYF. Here the CDR3 DNA reads TGTGCCAGCAGCCCAGGGACTAGCGGGGGGCAAGAGACCCAGTACTTC.

V is TRBV9 and J is TRBJ2-5; 8 bases are a match to TRBD2. With V trimmed by 5 bases and J by 5 bases, 8 bases remained unmatched. CDR1 and CDR2 from the germline V gene are SGDLS and YYNGEE. The CDR3 extends over 14 amino acids. DNA for the CDR3: TGTGCCAGCAGTAGGGGACTAGGAGTTGAGACCCAGTACTTC. Residues: CASSRGLGVETQYF.

The gene calls are TRBV19 and TRBJ1-1; D gene uncertain. This CDR3 comprises 14 residues. The V gene lost 5 bases and the J gene lost 0 bases, with 10 bases spanning the gap. CDR1 is LNHDA, CDR2 SQIVND, per germline (reference sequence). CDR3 sequence reads: CASSPSGMNTEAFF. The CDR3 DNA is TGTGCCAGTAGTCCCTCGGGGATGAACACTGAAGCTTTCTTT.

The chain couples TRBV18 to TRBJ2-1; 8 positions agree with TRBD2. V dropped 1 base and J dropped 7; count of bases not matched to a gene: 6. This CDR3 region has 15 residues. Germline V gives CDR1 KGHSH, CDR2 LQKENI. CDR3 in amino acids: CASSPRVASGNEQFF. CDR3 DNA sequence: TGTGCCAGCTCACCACGGGTAGCTAGCGGGAATGAGCAGTTCTTC. The variable domain in full, completed from reference TRBV18 and TRBJ2-1, reads NAGVMQNPRHLVRRRGQEARLRCSPMKGHSHVYWYRQLPEEGLKFMVYLQKENIIDESGMPKERFSAEFPKEGPSILRIQQVVRGDSAAYFCASSPRVASGNEQFFGPGTRLTVL.

The chain couples TRBV13 to TRBJ2-7; TRBD1 might be the D (5 bases). The CDR3 has 15 amino acids. CDR1 and CDR2 from the germline V gene are PRHDT and FYEKMQ (reference sequence). The germline V and J ends were trimmed by 0 bases and 6 bases, with 15 bases remaining between them. CDR3 region: CASSLGSRTNAEQYF. CDR3 sequence (DNA): TGTGCCAGCAGCTTAGGTAGCCGGACAAACGCCGAGCAGTACTTC.

The V gene is TRBV7-9, the J gene TRBJ2-7, with D possibly TRBD1 on 5 matching bases. CDR1 and CDR2 from the germline V gene are SEHNR and FQNEAQ (reference sequence). The CDR3 is 12 amino acids. V was pared by 0 bases and J by 5 bases, with 5 bases between. The DNA of the CDR3 is TGTGCCAGCAGCTTAGCGGGGCACGAGCAGTACTTC. This sequence encodes CASSLAGHEQYF.

The sample holds a few counts of this clone. The chain has TRBV7-6 and TRBJ2-3; 8 bases agree with TRBD2. The length of the CDR3 is 15 residues. CDR1 SGHVS and CDR2 FNYEAQ come from the germline V gene. The J segment lost 4 bases and the V segment lost 7 bases, leaving 10 bases of the junction unmatched. The CDR3 DNA sequence: TGTGCCAGCACCCCTCTGGCGGGAGGCCCAGATACGCAGTATTTT. This encodes CASTPLAGGPDTQYF.